This passage covers 7 T cell receptor beta chains from one sample sequenced in a study of blood T cells in healthy people across ages (dated by TCRdb to the mid-2010s). To prepare the library, 5' RACE was applied. The sequencer listed for this sample is Illumina HiSeq 2500. The second PCR ran for about 6 to 11 cycles and used a J-beta primer mix along with a sample-barcoded 5' primer. The public sequencing data were trimmed at Q25 with fastp and processed into clonotypes with MiXCR by TCRdb, which kept only in-frame beta chains. Each CDR3 protein gets just one entry, which takes the most common genes and DNA from the rows behind it. The sample table shows about 1 million distinct CDR3 sequences, and 20% to 25% are seen once. 0.65% to 0.95% of the sample belongs to the ten largest clones. The sample also formed part of further work on T cells of mothers and their children.

The sequenced material came from blood. These receptors were collected from a girl aged 2 to 10 in good health.

The V gene is TRBV7-9, the J gene TRBJ2-6, with D perhaps matching TRBD1 (5 bases). Trimming took 1 base from V and 3 from J, leaving 16 bases between them. Germline CDR1 SEHNR, CDR2 FQNEAQ (reference sequence). CDR3 size: 18 residues. CDR3 sequence reads: CASSLVRRVSIGANVLTF. CDR3 bases: TGTGCCAGCAGCTTAGTCCGCAGGGTCTCCATTGGGGCCAACGTCCTGACTTTC.

The chain joins TRBV20-1 to TRBJ1-3; D possibly corresponds to TRBD1 (5 bases). This CDR3 is built from 14 residues. Germline V gene lookup returns CDR1 DFQATT and CDR2 SNEGSKA (reference sequence). V was clipped by 1 base and J by 4 bases, with 11 bases between them. CDR3 protein: CSARAGNTGNTIYF. In DNA, the CDR3 is TGCAGTGCTAGAGCAGGGAATACGGGAAACACCATATATTTT.

This clonotype was recorded a few times. This chain uses TRBV3-1 with TRBJ2-3, with D unclear. The ends were cut back, 4 bases at V and 2 bases at J, with 16 bases in the middle. Germline V lookup: CDR1 LGHDT, CDR2 YNNKEL (reference sequence). The CDR3 contains 16 residues. The DNA of the CDR3 is TGTGCCAGCAGCCTAGATGACAAAGCTCCCACAGATACGCAGTATTTT. This sequence encodes CASSLDDKAPTDTQYF.

V gene TRBV7-2 combines with J gene TRBJ1-4; D perhaps matches TRBD1 (6 bases). Germline CDR1 and CDR2: SGHTA and FQGNSA. The CDR3 contains 15 residues. V was shortened by 0 bases and J by 14 bases, with 19 bases between the two germline ends. The CDR3: CASSLAPGEAFTLFF. The CDR3 DNA sequence: TGTGCCAGCAGCTTAGCTCCAGGGGAGGCCTTTACGCTGTTTTTT.

This clonotype was observed a handful of times. The V call is TRBV28, the J call TRBJ2-7; TRBD1 is a possible D gene (6 bases). The V and J ends lost 5 bases and 3 bases respectively, with 20 bases between them. CDR1 is MDHEN and CDR2 is SYDVKM in the germline V gene. This CDR3 has 16 amino acids. The CDR3 DNA is TGTGCCAGCAGTCCTTTCGCAGGGGCTGACTACTACGAGCAGTACTTC. Residues: CASSPFAGADYYEQYF. Using reference TRBV28 and TRBJ2-7 for the parts outside the CDR3, the full variable domain is DVKVTQSSRYLVKRTGEKVFLECVQDMDHENMFWYRQDPGLGLRLIYFSYDVKMKEKGDIPEGYSVSREKKERFSLILESASTNQTSMYLCASSPFAGADYYEQYFGPGTRLTVT.

This clonotype has just one count. The rearrangement uses TRBV3-1 and TRBJ1-4; tentative D call: TRBD1 (5 bases). The CDR3 consists of 14 residues. CDR1 is LGHDT and CDR2 is YNNKEL in the germline V gene (reference sequence). V was trimmed by 2 bases and J by 5 bases, leaving 9 bases between them. The DNA of the CDR3 is TGTGCCAGCAGCCAACCCGCAGGGAATGAAAAACTGTTTTTT. Protein product: CASSQPAGNEKLFF.

This clonotype came up many times. The rearrangement joins TRBV7-2 to TRBJ2-5; D may be TRBD2 (6 bases). Trimming stripped 6 bases from V and 5 bases from J, with 13 bases between. CDR3 length: 13 residues. Germline V gene lookup returns CDR1 SGHTA and CDR2 FQGNSA. CDR3 nucleotides: TGTGCCAGCAGTCCCGGGGGAAGCGAGACCCAGTACTTC. Protein product: CASSPGGSETQYF.